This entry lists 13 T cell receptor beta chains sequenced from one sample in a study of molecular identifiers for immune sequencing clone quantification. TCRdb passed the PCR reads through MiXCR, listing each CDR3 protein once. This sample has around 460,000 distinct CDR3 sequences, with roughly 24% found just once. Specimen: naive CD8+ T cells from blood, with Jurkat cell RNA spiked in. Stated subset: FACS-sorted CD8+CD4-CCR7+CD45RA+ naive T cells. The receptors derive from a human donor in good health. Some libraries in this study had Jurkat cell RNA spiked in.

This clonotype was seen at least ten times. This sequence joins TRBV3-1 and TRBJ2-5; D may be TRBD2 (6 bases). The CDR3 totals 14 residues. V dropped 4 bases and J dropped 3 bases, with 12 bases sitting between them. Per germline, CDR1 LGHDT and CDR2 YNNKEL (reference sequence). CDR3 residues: CASSPTRLEETQYF. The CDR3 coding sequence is TGTGCCAGCAGCCCGACCAGACTAGAAGAGACCCAGTACTTC.

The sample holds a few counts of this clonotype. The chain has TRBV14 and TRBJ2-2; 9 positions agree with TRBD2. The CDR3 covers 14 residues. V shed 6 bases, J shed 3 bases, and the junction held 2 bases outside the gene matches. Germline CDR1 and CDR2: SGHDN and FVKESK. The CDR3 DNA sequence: TGTGCCAGCAGGACTAGCGGTTACACCGGGGAGCTGTTTTTT. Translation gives CASRTSGYTGELFF. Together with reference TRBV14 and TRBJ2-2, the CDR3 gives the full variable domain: EAGVTQFPSHSVIEKGQTVTLRCDPISGHDNLYWYRRVMGKEIKFLLHFVKESKQDESGMPNNRFLAERTGGTYSTLKVQPAELEDSGVYFCASRTSGYTGELFFGEGSRLTVL.

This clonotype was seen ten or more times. The CDR3 is CSARDRGSGIWDTQYF. Here the CDR3 DNA reads TGCAGTGCTAGAGATCGGGGTAGCGGGATTTGGGATACGCAGTATTTT. V usage is TRBV20-1 and J usage is TRBJ2-3, with 8 bases matching TRBD2. Losses at the gene ends were 0 bases for V and 6 bases for J; bases not matched to a gene: 11. Germline V gives CDR1 DFQATT, CDR2 SNEGSKA (reference sequence). The CDR3 has 16 amino acids.

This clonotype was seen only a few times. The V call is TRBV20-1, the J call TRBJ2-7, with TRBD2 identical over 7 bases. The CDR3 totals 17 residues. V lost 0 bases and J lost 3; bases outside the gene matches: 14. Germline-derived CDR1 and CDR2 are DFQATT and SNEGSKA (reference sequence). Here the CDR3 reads CSARDISSGGLIYEQYF. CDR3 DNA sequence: TGCAGTGCTAGAGATATTAGTTCGGGGGGACTGATCTACGAGCAGTACTTC.

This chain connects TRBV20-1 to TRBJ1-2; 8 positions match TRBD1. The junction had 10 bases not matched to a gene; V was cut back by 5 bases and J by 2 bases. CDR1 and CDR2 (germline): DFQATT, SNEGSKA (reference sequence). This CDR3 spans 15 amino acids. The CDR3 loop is CSAHPPGGANYGYTF. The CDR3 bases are TGCAGTGCTCATCCACCAGGGGGCGCGAACTATGGCTACACCTTC.

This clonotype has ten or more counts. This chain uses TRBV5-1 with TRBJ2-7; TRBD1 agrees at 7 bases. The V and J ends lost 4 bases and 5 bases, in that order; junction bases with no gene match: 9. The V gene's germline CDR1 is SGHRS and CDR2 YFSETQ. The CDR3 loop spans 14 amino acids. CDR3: CASSPKDRLDEQYF. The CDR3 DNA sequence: TGCGCCAGCAGCCCGAAGGACAGGCTCGACGAGCAGTACTTC.

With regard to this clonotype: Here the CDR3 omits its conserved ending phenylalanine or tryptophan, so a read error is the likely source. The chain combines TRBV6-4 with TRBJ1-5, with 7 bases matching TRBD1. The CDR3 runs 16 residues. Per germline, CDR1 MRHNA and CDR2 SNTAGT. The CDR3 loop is CASSDPKDRLNQPQHS. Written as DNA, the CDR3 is TGTGCGAGCAGTGACCCTAAGGACAGGCTTAATCAGCCCCAGCATTCT.

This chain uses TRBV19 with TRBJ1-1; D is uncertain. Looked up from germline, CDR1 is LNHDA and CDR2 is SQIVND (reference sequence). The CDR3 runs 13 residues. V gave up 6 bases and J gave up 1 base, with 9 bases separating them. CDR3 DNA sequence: TGTGCCAGTAGCCAGTGGGGGAACACTGAAGCTTTCTTT. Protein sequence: CASSQWGNTEAFF.

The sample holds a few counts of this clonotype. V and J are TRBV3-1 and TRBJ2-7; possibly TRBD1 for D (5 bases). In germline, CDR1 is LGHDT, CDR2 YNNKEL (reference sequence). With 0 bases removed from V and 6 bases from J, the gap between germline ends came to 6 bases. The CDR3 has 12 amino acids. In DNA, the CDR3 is TGTGCCAGCAGCCAAGAAGGGGCCGAGCAGTACTTC. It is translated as CASSQEGAEQYF.

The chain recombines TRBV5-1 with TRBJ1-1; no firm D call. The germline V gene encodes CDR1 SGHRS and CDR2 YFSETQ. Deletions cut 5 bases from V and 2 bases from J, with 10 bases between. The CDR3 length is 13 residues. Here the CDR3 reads CASRSGLNTEAFF. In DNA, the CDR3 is TGCGCCAGCAGATCAGGCCTTAACACTGAAGCTTTCTTT.

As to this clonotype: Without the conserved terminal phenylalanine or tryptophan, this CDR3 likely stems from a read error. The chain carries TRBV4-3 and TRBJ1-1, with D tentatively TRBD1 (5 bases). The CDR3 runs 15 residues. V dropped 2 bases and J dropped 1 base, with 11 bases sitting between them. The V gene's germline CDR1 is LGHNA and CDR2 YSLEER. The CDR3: CASSQIFGQNTEAFS. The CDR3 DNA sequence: TGCGCCAGCAGCCAAATATTCGGACAGAACACTGAAGCTTTCTCT.

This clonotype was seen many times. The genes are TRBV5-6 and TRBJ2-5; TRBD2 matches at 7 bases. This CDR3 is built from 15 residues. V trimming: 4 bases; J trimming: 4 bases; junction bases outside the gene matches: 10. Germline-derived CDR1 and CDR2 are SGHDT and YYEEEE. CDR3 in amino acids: CASSTSVSGIETQYF. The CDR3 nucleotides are TGTGCCAGCAGCACCAGTGTGAGCGGGATAGAGACCCAGTACTTC.

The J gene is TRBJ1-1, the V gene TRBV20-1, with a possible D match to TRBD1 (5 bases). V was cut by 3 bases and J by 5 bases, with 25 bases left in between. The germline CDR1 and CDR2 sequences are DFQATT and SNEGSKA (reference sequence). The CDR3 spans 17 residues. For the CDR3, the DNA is TGCAGTGCTAGTGGGAGCCTAAAACGGGACGGGGTGACTGAAGCTTTCTTT. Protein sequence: CSASGSLKRDGVTEAFF.